This TCR beta chain derives from a study of T-cell memory formation after mild COVID-19. Across the whole study: Clustering of TCRs was largely donor specific.

To note about this clonotype: Its antigen is not known.

Looked up from germline, CDR1 is DFQATT and CDR2 is SNEGSKA (reference sequence). The length of the CDR3 is 11 residues. V was clipped by 5 bases and J by 5 bases, with 9 bases between them. Study observations and caveats: Contracting CD8+ clones were enriched in EMRA, CD4+ mainly in CM and EM. Pre-infection memory held some responding clones, suggesting pre-existing cross-reactive T cells responded.

The authors produced TCR alpha and TCR beta cDNA libraries with sample barcodes and UMIs by 5'RACE using constant-segment primers. TCRdb processed the 5' RACE reads anew with MiXCR; each CDR3 protein has one entry. The data contain a few hundred thousand distinct CDR3 sequences, more than 13% of them singletons. The receptor was derived from a young man who had mild COVID-19 (a few samples of this study predate the infection). Cell type and time point are not known. Sample: PBMCs or a T cell subset sorted from them (not recorded which). The J gene is TRBJ2-5, the V gene TRBV20-1; D is uncertain. This CDR3 reads CSARNRETQYF. The CDR3 DNA follows: TGCAGTGCTCGGAATCGGGAGACCCAGTACTTC.